Listed here are 26 T cell receptor beta chains from one sample, sequenced in a study of blood T cells in healthy people across ages. Sample-barcoded 5' priming and a J-beta primer mix drove a second PCR of about 7 to 11 cycles. Using its own MiXCR run on the 5' RACE reads, TCRdb lists one record per CDR3 protein. Among 870,000 or so distinct CDR3 sequences listed, around 28% were seen once. The sequencing sample was made of blood. The receptors shown here come from a woman over 75 in good health.

This clonotype was found many times. The V call is TRBV7-2, the J call TRBJ2-7; D might be TRBD2 (7 bases). Germline values: CDR1 SGHTA, CDR2 FQGNSA. With 3 bases removed from V and 0 bases from J, the gap between germline ends came to 12 bases. The CDR3 contains 15 residues. The CDR3 spells CASSFFRGASYEQYF. CDR3 bases: TGTGCCAGCAGCTTTTTTCGGGGGGCCTCCTACGAGCAGTACTTC.

This clonotype was seen only a few times. The CDR3: CASARTGAPYGYTF. CDR3 in DNA: TGTGCCAGCGCCCGGACAGGGGCTCCCTATGGCTACACCTTC. The chain joins TRBV12-3 or TRBV12-4 to TRBJ1-2; 9 bases are a match to TRBD1. This CDR3 contains 14 residues. The V gene end was trimmed by 8 bases and the J gene end by 4 bases; junction bases not matched to a gene: 8.

This sequence joins TRBV4-1 and TRBJ2-1; 10 nucleotides line up with TRBD1. The end of the DNA is better explained by TRBJ2-7, so the J call may be wrong. CDR1 is MGHRA, CDR2 YSYEKL, per germline. The CDR3 sequence is 15 residues long. CDR3 region: CASSKGQGLGYEQYF. As DNA, the CDR3 is TGCGCCAGCAGCAAGGGACAGGGGCTGGGCTACGAGCAGTACTTC.

The chain uses TRBV12-3 or TRBV12-4 and TRBJ1-4; no definite D call. V was clipped by 7 bases and J by 4 bases, with 10 bases between them. This CDR3 is built from 13 residues. CDR3 amino acids: CASMSQLNEKLFF. The CDR3 region has the DNA TGTGCCAGCATGTCTCAACTTAATGAAAAACTGTTTTTT.

Written as DNA, the CDR3 is TGTGCCAGCAGCGGTACAGGGGAACTAGGGCAGCCCCAGCATTTT. Protein product: CASSGTGELGQPQHF. J is TRBJ1-5 and V is TRBV6-6; TRBD1 aligns across 7 bases. This CDR3 is built from 15 residues. Germline V gene lookup returns CDR1 MNHNY and CDR2 SVGAGI (reference sequence). Losses at the gene ends were 6 bases for V and 7 bases for J; bases not matched to a gene: 12.

This chain links TRBV7-3 with TRBJ2-7; no reliable D call. Trimming shortened V by 10 bases and J by 7 bases, and 23 bases separated the two germline ends. The CDR3 loop spans 14 amino acids. The V gene's germline CDR1 is SGHTA and CDR2 FQGTGA. The CDR3 sequence is CANPTADSYNEQYF. The CDR3 region has the DNA TGTGCCAACCCGACCGCGGATTCCTACAATGAGCAGTACTTC.

This clonotype was counted between two and nine times. The CDR3 coding sequence is TGCGCCAGCAGCCAAGTCGGGCAGACAGATCAGCCCCAGCATTTT. As protein: CASSQVGQTDQPQHF. V is TRBV4-1 and J is TRBJ1-5; tentatively, D is TRBD1 (5 bases). CDR1 and CDR2 (germline): MGHRA, YSYEKL. The ends were cut back, 1 base at V and 5 bases at J, with 12 bases in the middle. The CDR3 is 15 amino acids.

The sample holds many counts of this clonotype. The chain couples TRBV7-2 to TRBJ1-2; 8 positions agree with TRBD1. The V and J ends lost 1 base and 11 bases, in that order; junction bases with no gene match: 6. Germline loops: CDR1 SGHTA, CDR2 FQGNSA. CDR3 length: 13 residues. CDR3 sequence (DNA): TGTGCCAGCAGCTTAGTAGGACAGGGAAGGTACACCTTC. This gives the protein CASSLVGQGRYTF.

This clonotype occurred many times. The chain recombines TRBV7-9 with TRBJ2-5; TRBD2 matches 8 bases. Trimming at V came to 6 bases and at J to 5 bases, leaving 8 bases not matched to a gene. The length of the CDR3 is 14 residues. Germline V gene data show CDR1 as SEHNR and CDR2 as FQNEAQ (reference sequence). The CDR3 DNA is TGTGCCAGCAGTAGCGGGGTACTAAAGGAGACCCAGTACTTC. This encodes CASSSGVLKETQYF.

This clonotype occurred many times. This chain connects TRBV11-2 to TRBJ2-5; 10 bases are shared with TRBD2. Trimming removed 1 base from V and 5 bases from J; junction bases left unmatched: 4. Germline CDR1 is SGHAT and CDR2 is FQNNGV. This CDR3 has 15 amino acids. This CDR3 is CASSLGTLAGETQYF. The CDR3 DNA reads as TGTGCCAGCAGCTTAGGAACACTAGCGGGGGAGACCCAGTACTTC.

This clonotype was detected many times. The chain links TRBV20-1 to TRBJ2-7; D is unresolved. Germline assignment: CDR1 DFQATT and CDR2 SNEGSKA (reference sequence). The length of the CDR3 is 13 residues. V was pared by 3 bases and J by 3 bases, with 12 bases between. CDR3 sequence (DNA): TGCAGTGCTAGTGGTCCCAATGGCTACGAGCAGTACTTC. Its translation is CSASGPNGYEQYF.

This chain joins TRBV11-2 and TRBJ2-2; 11 nucleotides line up with TRBD2. Per the germline V gene, CDR1 is SGHAT and CDR2 is FQNNGV. V was pared by 2 bases and J by 0 bases, with 11 bases of the junction left unmatched. CDR3 length equals 20 residues. The CDR3 loop reads CASSLSLAGEYVANTGELFF. In nucleotides, the CDR3 is TGTGCCAGCAGCTTATCACTAGCGGGGGAGTATGTCGCGAACACCGGGGAGCTGTTTTTT.

In its sample, this clonotype was seen many times. This chain joins TRBV2 and TRBJ2-3, with D perhaps matching TRBD1 (6 bases). The germline V and J ends were trimmed by 3 bases and 8 bases, with 15 bases remaining between them. The CDR3 is made up of 14 amino acids. Germline V gene data show CDR1 as SNHLY and CDR2 as FYNNEI. The CDR3 loop reads CASSDRGVKATQYF. CDR3 DNA: TGTGCCAGCAGTGACAGGGGTGTTAAGGCTACGCAGTATTTT. Combining the CDR3 with reference TRBV2 and TRBJ2-3 gives the whole variable domain EPEVTQTPSHQVTQMGQEVILRCVPISNHLYFYWYRQILGQKVEFLVSFYNNEISEKSEIFDDQFSVERPDGSNFTLKIRSTKLEDSAMYFCASSDRGVKATQYFGPGTRLTVL.

This clonotype came up a few times. V is TRBV7-2 and J is TRBJ2-7; possible D gene TRBD1, 5 bases. Germline CDR1 and CDR2: SGHTA and FQGNSA. V was clipped by 3 bases and J by 6 bases, with 12 bases between them. This CDR3 is built from 13 residues. In nucleotides, the CDR3 is TGTGCCAGCAGCTTTCAGGGCCTTGGCGAGCAGTACTTC. It specifies CASSFQGLGEQYF.

The genes are TRBV3-1 and TRBJ2-7, with 11 positions matching TRBD2. CDR1 is LGHDT and CDR2 is YNNKEL in the germline V gene (reference sequence). The CDR3 loop spans 17 amino acids. The trim removed 4 bases at V and 7 bases at J, leaving 15 bases unmatched. This CDR3 is CASSLFPPSGGRNEQYF. DNA of the CDR3: TGTGCCAGCAGCCTTTTCCCCCCTAGCGGGGGGAGGAATGAGCAGTACTTC.

Ten or more counts support this clonotype. The chain is built from TRBV27 and TRBJ2-6, with unresolved D. Between the trimmed V and J ends, which lost 8 bases and 2 bases, there was a span of 16 bases. The germline gives CDR1 MNHEY, CDR2 SMNVEV (reference sequence). There are 16 residues in the CDR3. Written as DNA, the CDR3 is TGTGCCAGCGTTATGTGGGGTCTCCCTGGGGCCAACGTCCTGACTTTC. This gives the protein CASVMWGLPGANVLTF.

The sample holds a few counts of this clonotype. This chain joins TRBV7-2 and TRBJ2-3, with a tentative D call TRBD2 (6 bases). The CDR3 consists of 15 residues. The V and J ends lost 2 bases and 1 base respectively, with 10 bases between them. The V gene's germline CDR1 is SGHTA and CDR2 FQGNSA. The CDR3 DNA reads TGTGCCAGCAGCTTACAGGCTAGCGGCACAGATACGCAGTATTTT. Its protein is CASSLQASGTDTQYF.

With respect to this clonotype: A read error may be the cause here, since a much bigger clone is one base away. V and J are TRBV10-3 and TRBJ1-5, with D possibly TRBD1 on 6 matching bases. The CDR3 extends over 16 amino acids. The V end was cut by 2 bases, the J end by 4 bases, with 15 bases between. Germline CDR1 is ENHRY and CDR2 is SYGVKD. CDR3 region: CAISEVPRTVNQPQHF. CDR3 sequence (DNA): TGTGCCATCAGTGAGGTCCCCCGGACAGTTAATCAGCCCCAGCATTTT.

This clonotype was detected only a few times. The gene calls are TRBV2 and TRBJ1-5, with D tentatively TRBD1 (5 bases). Germline V gene data show CDR1 as SNHLY and CDR2 as FYNNEI. Trimming stripped 4 bases from V and 7 bases from J, with 20 bases between. The CDR3 covers 16 residues. DNA of the CDR3: TGTGCCAGCAGTGGATCTGTGACAGCCGGGAGACAGCCCCAGCATTTT. Protein sequence: CASSGSVTAGRQPQHF. The full variable domain, with the rest looked up from reference TRBV2 and TRBJ1-5, is EPEVTQTPSHQVTQMGQEVILRCVPISNHLYFYWYRQILGQKVEFLVSFYNNEISEKSEIFDDQFSVERPDGSNFTLKIRSTKLEDSAMYFCASSGSVTAGRQPQHFGDGTRLSIL.

Many counts were recorded for this clonotype. The rearrangement joins TRBV12-3 or TRBV12-4 to TRBJ2-3; 8 bases are shared with TRBD2. This CDR3 is 16 amino acids long. The junction had 11 bases not matched to a gene; V was cut back by 5 bases and J by 4 bases. Here the CDR3 reads CASSGGGGFYADTQYF. DNA of the CDR3: TGTGCCAGCAGTGGGGGCGGGGGGTTCTATGCAGATACGCAGTATTTT.

In regard to this clonotype: One base away lies a much larger clone, so this may be a sequencing read error. The V gene is TRBV6-2 or TRBV6-3, the J gene TRBJ1-4; unclear D gene. This CDR3 spans 13 amino acids. Germline V lookup: CDR1 MNHEY, CDR2 SVGEGT. The CDR3 here is CASSDATNEKRFF. In DNA form, the CDR3 reads TGTGCCAGCAGTGATGCAACTAATGAAAAACGGTTTTTT.

J is TRBJ2-1 and V is TRBV11-2; D remains ambiguous. This CDR3 is 16 amino acids long. The V and J ends lost 2 bases and 9 bases respectively, with 20 bases between them. The germline CDR1 and CDR2 sequences are SGHAT and FQNNGV. CDR3 in amino acids: CASSLRANGFSGEQFF. The DNA for the CDR3 is TGTGCCAGCAGCTTACGAGCCAACGGGTTCTCTGGTGAGCAGTTCTTC.

The chain uses TRBV10-3 and TRBJ2-7, with D tentatively TRBD2 (5 bases). The V end was cut by 6 bases, the J end by 3 bases, with 18 bases between. The CDR3 is 15 amino acids. Germline V lookup: CDR1 ENHRY, CDR2 SYGVKD. The CDR3 reads CAISPRGAVYYEQYF. The CDR3 DNA follows: TGTGCCATCAGCCCACGTGGAGCGGTGTACTACGAGCAGTACTTC.

In this sample, this clonotype turned up many times. The chain uses TRBV7-9 and TRBJ2-3, with D perhaps TRBD1 (6 bases). V shed 1 base and J shed 3 bases, with 11 bases lying between them. The length of the CDR3 is 15 residues. Germline CDR1 reads SEHNR; CDR2 reads FQNEAQ (reference sequence). The CDR3 nucleotides read TGTGCCAGCAGCTTAGGTCAGGGGATTACAGATACGCAGTATTTT. Translation: CASSLGQGITDTQYF.

The table lists this clonotype with many counts. The rearrangement links TRBV5-6 to TRBJ2-7; 7 nucleotides line up with TRBD1. Germline CDR1 and CDR2: SGHDT and YYEEEE. The CDR3 has 15 residues. With V trimmed by 2 bases and J by 3 bases, 8 bases remained unmatched. The CDR3 nucleotides are TGTGCCAGCAGCTTTTTTGACAGGGTAAGCTACGAGCAGTACTTC. It codes for CASSFFDRVSYEQYF. Using reference TRBV5-6 and TRBJ2-7 for the parts outside the CDR3, the full variable domain is DAGVTQSPTHLIKTRGQQVTLRCSPKSGHDTVSWYQQALGQGPQFIFQYYEEEERQRGNFPDRFSGHQFPNYSSELNVNALLLGDSALYLCASSFFDRVSYEQYFGPGTRLTVT.

In this sample, this clonotype turned up many times. The chain recombines TRBV12-3 or TRBV12-4 with TRBJ1-6; tentatively, D is TRBD1 (6 bases). The CDR3 is made up of 14 amino acids. The V and J ends lost 4 bases and 7 bases respectively, with 11 bases between them. As DNA, the CDR3 is TGTGCCAGCAGTTCCCGGGACACAAATTCACCCCTCCACTTT. Amino acids: CASSSRDTNSPLHF.